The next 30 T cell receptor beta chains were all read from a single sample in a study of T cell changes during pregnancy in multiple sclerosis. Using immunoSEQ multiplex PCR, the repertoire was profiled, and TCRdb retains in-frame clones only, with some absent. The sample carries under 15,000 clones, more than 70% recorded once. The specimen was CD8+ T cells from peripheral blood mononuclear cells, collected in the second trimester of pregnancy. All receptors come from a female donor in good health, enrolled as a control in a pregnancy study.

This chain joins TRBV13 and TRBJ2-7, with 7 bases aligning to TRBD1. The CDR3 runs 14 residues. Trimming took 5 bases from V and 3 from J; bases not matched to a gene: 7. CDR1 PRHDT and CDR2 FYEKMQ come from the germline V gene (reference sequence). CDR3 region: CASSPSAGGYEQYF. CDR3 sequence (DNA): TGTGCCAGCAGCCCAAGTGCAGGGGGCTACGAGCAGTACTTC. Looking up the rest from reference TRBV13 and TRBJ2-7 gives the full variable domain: AAGVIQSPRHLIKEKRETATLKCYPIPRHDTVYWYQQGPGQDPQFLISFYEKMQSDKGSIPDRFSAQQFSDYHSELNMSSLELGDSALYFCASSPSAGGYEQYFGPGTRLTVT.

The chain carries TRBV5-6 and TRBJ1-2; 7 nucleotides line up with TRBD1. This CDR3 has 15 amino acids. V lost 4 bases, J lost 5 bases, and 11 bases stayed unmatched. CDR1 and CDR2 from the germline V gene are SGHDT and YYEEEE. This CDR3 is CASSVWDSFLYGYTF. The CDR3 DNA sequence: TGTGCCAGCAGCGTGTGGGACAGCTTTCTTTATGGCTACACCTTC.

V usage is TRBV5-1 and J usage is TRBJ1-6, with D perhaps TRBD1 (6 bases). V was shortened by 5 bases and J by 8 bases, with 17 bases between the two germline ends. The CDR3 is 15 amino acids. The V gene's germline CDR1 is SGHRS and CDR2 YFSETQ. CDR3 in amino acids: CASRDVGTRYSPLHF. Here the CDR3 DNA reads TGCGCCAGCAGGGATGTGGGGACACGGTATTCACCCCTCCACTTT. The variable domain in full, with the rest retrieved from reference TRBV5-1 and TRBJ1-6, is KAGVTQTPRYLIKTRGQQVTLSCSPISGHRSVSWYQQTPGQGLQFLFEYFSETQRNKGNFPGRFSGRQFSNSRSEMNVSTLELGDSALYLCASRDVGTRYSPLHFGNGTRLTVT.

CDR3 coding DNA: TGTGCCAGTAGTCAAGGGAGCCTCTCCTACAATGAGCAGTTCTTC. As protein: CASSQGSLSYNEQFF. V and J are TRBV19 and TRBJ2-1; a weak D match, TRBD2 (5 bases). Germline V gene lookup returns CDR1 LNHDA and CDR2 SQIVND (reference sequence). V gave up 5 bases and J gave up 0 bases, with 11 bases separating them. This CDR3 comprises 15 residues.

CDR3 in amino acids: CATSRATMGGEKLFF. The CDR3 DNA is TGTGCCACCAGCAGAGCGACCATGGGGGGGGAAAAACTGTTTTTT. The J gene is TRBJ1-4, the V gene TRBV15, with D maybe TRBD1 (5 bases). Trimming took 1 base from V and 8 from J, leaving 14 bases between them. The CDR3 covers 15 residues. Germline assignment: CDR1 LNHNV and CDR2 YYDKDF (reference sequence).

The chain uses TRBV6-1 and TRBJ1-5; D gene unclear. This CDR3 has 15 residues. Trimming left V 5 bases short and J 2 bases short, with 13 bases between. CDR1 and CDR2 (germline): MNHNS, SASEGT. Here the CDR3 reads CASSFDLAGNQPQHF. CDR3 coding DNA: TGTGCCAGCAGTTTTGATCTGGCAGGCAATCAGCCCCAGCATTTT.

Here the CDR3 reads CASSFSSGYNEQFF. The CDR3 DNA is TGTGCCAGCAGCTTTTCTAGTGGATACAATGAGCAGTTCTTC. The chain has TRBV5-4 and TRBJ2-1; D is uncertain. From germline, CDR1 is SGHNT and CDR2 YYREEE (reference sequence). V was trimmed by 2 bases and J by 4 bases, leaving 10 bases between them. The length of the CDR3 is 14 residues.

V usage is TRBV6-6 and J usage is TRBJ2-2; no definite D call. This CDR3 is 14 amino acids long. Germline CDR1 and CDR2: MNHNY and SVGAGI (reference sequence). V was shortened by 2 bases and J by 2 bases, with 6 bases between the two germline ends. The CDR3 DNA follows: TGTGCCAGCAGTTACAAACTAAACACCGGGGAGCTGTTTTTT. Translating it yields CASSYKLNTGELFF.

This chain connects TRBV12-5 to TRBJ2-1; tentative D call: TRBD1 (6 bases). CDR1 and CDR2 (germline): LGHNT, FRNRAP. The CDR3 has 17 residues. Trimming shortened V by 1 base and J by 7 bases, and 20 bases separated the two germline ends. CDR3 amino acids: CASGLGDHRTAKNEQFF. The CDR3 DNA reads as TGTGCTAGTGGTTTGGGGGATCACCGGACAGCAAAAAATGAGCAGTTCTTC.

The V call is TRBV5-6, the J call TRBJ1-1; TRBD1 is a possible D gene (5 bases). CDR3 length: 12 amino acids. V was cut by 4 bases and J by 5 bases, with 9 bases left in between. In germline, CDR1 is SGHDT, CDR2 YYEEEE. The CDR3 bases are TGTGCCAGCAGCCAGGGCGATACTGAAGCTTTCTTT. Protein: CASSQGDTEAFF.

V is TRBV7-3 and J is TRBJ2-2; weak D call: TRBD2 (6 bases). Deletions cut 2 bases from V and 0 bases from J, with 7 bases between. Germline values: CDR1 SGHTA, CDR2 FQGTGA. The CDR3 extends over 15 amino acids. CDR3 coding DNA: TGTGCCAGCAGCTTAGGGGGGTCGAACACCGGGGAGCTGTTTTTT. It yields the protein CASSLGGSNTGELFF.

CDR3 loop: CASSPGQGRSYEQYF. The CDR3 nucleotides read TGTGCCAGCAGCCCGGGACAGGGGAGATCCTACGAGCAGTACTTC. This chain connects TRBV7-8 to TRBJ2-7, with 10 bases lining up with TRBD1. After removal of 5 bases from V and 1 base from J, the junction contained 5 bases not matched to a gene. Germline loops: CDR1 SGHVS, CDR2 FQNEAQ. This CDR3 comprises 15 residues.

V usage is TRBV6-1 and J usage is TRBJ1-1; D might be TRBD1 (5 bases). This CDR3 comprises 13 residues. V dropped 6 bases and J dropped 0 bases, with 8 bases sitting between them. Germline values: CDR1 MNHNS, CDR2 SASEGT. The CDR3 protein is CASRDKMNTEAFF. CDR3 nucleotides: TGTGCCAGCAGGGACAAAATGAACACTGAAGCTTTCTTT.

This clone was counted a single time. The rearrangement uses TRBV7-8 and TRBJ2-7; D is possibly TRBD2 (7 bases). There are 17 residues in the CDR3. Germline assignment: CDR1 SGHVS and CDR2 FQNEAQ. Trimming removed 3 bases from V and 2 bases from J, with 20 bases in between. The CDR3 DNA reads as TGTGCCAGCAGCTTGGGACGCGGGGGCCTAAGGGCCTACGAGCAGTACTTC. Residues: CASSLGRGGLRAYEQYF.

The CDR3 here is CAWSVGGADTGELFF. The CDR3 nucleotides read TGTGCCTGGAGTGTGGGGGGGGCAGACACCGGGGAGCTGTTTTTT. The genes are TRBV30 and TRBJ2-2; D is perhaps TRBD2 (7 bases). The CDR3 is 15 amino acids. V was shortened by 0 bases and J by 3 bases, with 11 bases between the two germline ends. Germline V CDR1 and CDR2: GTSNPN, SVGIG (reference sequence).

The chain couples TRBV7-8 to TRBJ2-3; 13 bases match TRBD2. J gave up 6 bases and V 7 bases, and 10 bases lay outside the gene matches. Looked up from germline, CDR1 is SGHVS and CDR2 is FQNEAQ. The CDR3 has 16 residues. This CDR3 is CASIPGLAGLSDTQYF. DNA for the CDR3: TGTGCCAGCATTCCGGGACTAGCGGGACTATCGGATACGCAGTATTTT. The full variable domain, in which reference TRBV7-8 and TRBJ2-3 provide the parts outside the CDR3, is GAGVSQSPRYKVAKRGQDVALRCDPISGHVSLFWYQQALGQGPEFLTYFQNEAQLDKSGLPSDRFFAERPEGSVSTLKIQRTQQEDSAVYLCASIPGLAGLSDTQYFGPGTRLTVL.

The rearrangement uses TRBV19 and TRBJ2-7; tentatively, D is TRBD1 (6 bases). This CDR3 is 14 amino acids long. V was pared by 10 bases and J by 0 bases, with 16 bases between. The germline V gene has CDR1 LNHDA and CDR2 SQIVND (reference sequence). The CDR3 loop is CATGSYRDSYEQYF. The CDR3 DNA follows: TGTGCCACCGGCTCCTACAGGGACTCCTACGAGCAGTACTTC.

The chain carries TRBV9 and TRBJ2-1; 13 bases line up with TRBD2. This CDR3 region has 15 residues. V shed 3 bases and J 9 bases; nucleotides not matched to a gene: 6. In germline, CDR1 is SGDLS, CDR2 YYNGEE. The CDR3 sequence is CASSATSGGIAEQFF. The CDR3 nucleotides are TGTGCCAGCAGCGCGACTAGCGGGGGGATCGCTGAGCAGTTCTTC.

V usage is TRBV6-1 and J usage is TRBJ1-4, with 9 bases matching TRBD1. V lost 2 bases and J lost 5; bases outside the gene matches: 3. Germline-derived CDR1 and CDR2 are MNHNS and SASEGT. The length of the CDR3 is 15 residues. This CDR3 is CASSERDRANEKLFF. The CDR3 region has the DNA TGTGCCAGCAGTGAACGGGACAGGGCCAATGAAAAACTGTTTTTT.

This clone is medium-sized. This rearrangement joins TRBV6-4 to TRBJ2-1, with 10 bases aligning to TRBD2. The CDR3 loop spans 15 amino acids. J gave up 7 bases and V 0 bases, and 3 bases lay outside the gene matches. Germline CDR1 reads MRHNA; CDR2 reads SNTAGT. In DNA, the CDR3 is TGTGCCAGCAGTGACTCAGCGGGGGGGCCAAATGAGCAGTTCTTC. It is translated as CASSDSAGGPNEQFF.

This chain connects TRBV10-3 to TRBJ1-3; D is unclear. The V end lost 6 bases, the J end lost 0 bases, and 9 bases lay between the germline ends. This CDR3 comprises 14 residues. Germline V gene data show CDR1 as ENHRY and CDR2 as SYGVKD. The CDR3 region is CAIRAESSGNTIYF. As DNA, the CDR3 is TGTGCCATCAGAGCCGAGAGCTCTGGAAACACCATATATTTT.

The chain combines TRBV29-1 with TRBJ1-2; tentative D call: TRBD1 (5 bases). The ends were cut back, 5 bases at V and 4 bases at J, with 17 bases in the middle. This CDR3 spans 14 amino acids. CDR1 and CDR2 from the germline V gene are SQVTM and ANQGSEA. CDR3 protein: CSVYIQGFLYGYTF. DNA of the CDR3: TGCAGCGTTTACATCCAGGGTTTTCTCTATGGCTACACCTTC.

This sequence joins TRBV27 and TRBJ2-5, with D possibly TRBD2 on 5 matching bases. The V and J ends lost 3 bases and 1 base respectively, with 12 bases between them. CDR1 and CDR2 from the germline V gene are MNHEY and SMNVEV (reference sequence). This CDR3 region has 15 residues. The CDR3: CASSFVSGLQETQYF. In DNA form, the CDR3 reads TGTGCCAGCAGTTTTGTATCAGGACTCCAAGAGACCCAGTACTTC.

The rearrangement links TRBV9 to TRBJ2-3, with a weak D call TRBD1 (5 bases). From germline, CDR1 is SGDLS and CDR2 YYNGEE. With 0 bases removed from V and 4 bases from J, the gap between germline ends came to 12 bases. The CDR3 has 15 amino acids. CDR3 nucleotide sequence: TGTGCCAGCAGCGTAGGGGTCACAGGTTCAGATACGCAGTATTTT. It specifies CASSVGVTGSDTQYF.

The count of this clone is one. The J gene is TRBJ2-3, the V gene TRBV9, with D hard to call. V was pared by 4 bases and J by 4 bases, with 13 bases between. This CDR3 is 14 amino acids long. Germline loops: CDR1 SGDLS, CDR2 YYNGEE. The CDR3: CASSPPGRSDTQYF. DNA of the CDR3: TGTGCCAGCAGCCCCCCTGGTCGGTCAGATACGCAGTATTTT.

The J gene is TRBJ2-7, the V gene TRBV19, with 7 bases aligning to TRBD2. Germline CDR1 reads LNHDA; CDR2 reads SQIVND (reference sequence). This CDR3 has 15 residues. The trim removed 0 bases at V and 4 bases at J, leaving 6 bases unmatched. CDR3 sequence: CASSIDTSVDYEQYF. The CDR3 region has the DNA TGTGCCAGTAGTATAGATACTAGCGTTGATTACGAGCAGTACTTC.

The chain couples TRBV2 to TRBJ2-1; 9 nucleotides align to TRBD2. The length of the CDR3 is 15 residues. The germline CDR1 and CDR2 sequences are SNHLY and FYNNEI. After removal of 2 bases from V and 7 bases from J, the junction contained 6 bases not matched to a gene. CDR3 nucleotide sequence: TGTGCCAGCAGTGAAAGGATAGCGGGGGTGAATGAGCAGTTCTTC. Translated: CASSERIAGVNEQFF.

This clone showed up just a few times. The chain's CDR3 is CASSPVAGETQYF. CDR3 nucleotides: TGTGCCAGCAGTCCTGTAGCGGGGGAGACCCAGTACTTC. The genes are TRBV7-2 and TRBJ2-5, with 8 bases lining up with TRBD2. Unmatched junction bases numbered 5, after V lost 6 bases and J lost 5 bases. This CDR3 region has 13 residues. Looked up from germline, CDR1 is SGHTA and CDR2 is FQGNSA.

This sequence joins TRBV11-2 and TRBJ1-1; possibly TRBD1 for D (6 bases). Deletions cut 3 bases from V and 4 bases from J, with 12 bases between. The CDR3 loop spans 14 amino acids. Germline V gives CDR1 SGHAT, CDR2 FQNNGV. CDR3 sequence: CASSFGGRITEAFF. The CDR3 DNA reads TGTGCCAGCAGCTTCGGGGGGCGCATCACTGAAGCTTTCTTT.

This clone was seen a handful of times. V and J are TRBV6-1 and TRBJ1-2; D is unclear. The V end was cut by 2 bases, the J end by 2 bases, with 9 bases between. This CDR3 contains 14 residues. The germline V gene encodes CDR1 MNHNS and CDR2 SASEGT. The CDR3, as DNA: TGTGCCAGCAGTGAATTCGGGGTGAACTATGGCTACACCTTC. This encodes CASSEFGVNYGYTF.